This T cell receptor (beta chain) was captured in a study of blood T cells in healthy people across ages (dated by TCRdb to between 2015 and 2017). The study in broad terms: In model experiments, template switching captured about one uniquely barcoded TCR beta cDNA molecule for every two T cells. Age-related changes in TCR beta repertoire diversity were measured in the study by deep sequencing normalized with unique cDNA molecular identifiers. Four age groups were formed from the donors: young (average roughly 15 years), middle-aged (approximately 40), aged (about 62) and long-lived (more than 75). To avoid experimental bias, donors of different ages were spread randomly across the sequencing lanes. For two donors (one aged 18 to 30 and one aged 80 or older), the study analyzed two additional independent replicas of 1 million unique cDNA reads from the same blood draw.

The full study reports these points: Because donor CMV infection status was unknown, age-related changes in expanded clonotypes were potentially confounded. There was a strong correlation between observed TCR beta diversity and the percentage of naive T cells measured by flow cytometry. As age increased, observed TCR beta diversity per million T cells dropped in a roughly linear way, and a significant reduction was already evident by age 40. Since profiling was done on bulk unsorted PBMCs, naive and antigen-experienced compartments could not be conclusively compared. Estimates of total diversity based on one million sequenced T cells were regarded as lower bounds and as underestimates. The long-lived group showed more naive CD4+ T cells, fewer expanded clones and increased TCR diversity than the aged group, suggesting age selection.

The CDR3 covers 13 residues, taking in both the cysteine and the phenylalanine. This entry keeps only the CDR3 DNA: 39 bases, framed from base 1. The germline V gene (reference sequence) gives CDR1 as SSHAT and CDR2 as FNYEAQ. The donors were roughly 40 Caucasian individuals from Russia, aged roughly 6 to 100 years, who were systemically healthy. Each donor gave ten milliliters of peripheral blood, collected into EDTA-treated Vacutainer tubes. PBMCs were isolated by Ficoll-Paque density-gradient centrifugation, with at least 6 million obtained per sample. Total RNA, at least 6 micrograms per sample, was extracted from PBMCs with Trizol reagent. For every donor, flow cytometry on a PBMC aliquot measured the percentage of naive CD45RAhigh/CD27high T cells. In regard to this clonotype: Its antigen remains undetermined. No qualities accompany the bases; no much larger clone lies one base away.

The library was made by 5' RACE. TCRdb lists the instrument as Illumina HiSeq 2500. A second PCR of 7 to 11 cycles was performed with a sample-barcoded 5' primer and a J-beta primer mix. A unique molecular identifier was introduced onto each TCR beta cDNA molecule by a template-switch 5' adaptor carrying 12 random nucleotides. At least 2.5 million CDR3-containing paired-end reads were obtained from each sample. First-strand cDNA synthesis was performed from all RNA using the Mint cDNA synthesis kit, with priming by a TRBC-specific oligonucleotide. All cDNA was treated with uracil-DNA glycosylase and then went through a first 18-cycle PCR with the universal primers M1SS and BC2_uni_R. The authors' analysis ran thus. Each sample was normalized by randomly selecting 1 million high-quality reads, each carrying a distinct molecular identifier. Instead of being binned into consensus sequences, reads that shared molecular identifiers were thrown out. CDR3 identification, clonotype clustering and error correction used MiTCR with a Q25 quality threshold and the strictest error-elimination algorithm. A nonparametric unseen species model with Euler transformation was used to estimate lower-bound total TCR beta diversity. The raw public reads went through TCRdb reprocessing: fastp at Q25, MiXCR clone calling, in-frame beta chains kept. Rows are combined by CDR3 protein, so each entry shows the most common genes and DNA. None of the V and J calls come from the authors' own analysis; TCRdb made them. Counted in this sample were about 1.8 million distinct CDR3 sequences; approximately 50% of them appeared once. More than 2% of the sample is in the top ten clones.

Sequenced material: blood. The receptor was isolated from a woman aged 40-49 years in good health. The chain is encoded by TRBV7-7 joined to TRBJ2-7; D gene: possibly TRBD2, on 6 matching bases. The end of the DNA aligns better with TRBJ2-5, so the J call may be wrong. CDR3 protein: CASGYGGLETQYF. The nucleotides are TGTGCTAGCGGATATGGAGGGCTGGAGACCCAGTACTTC.